Listed here are 21 T cell receptor beta chains from one sample, sequenced in a study of blood T cell repertoires in COVID-19 (dated by TCRdb to the early 2020s). Libraries were constructed by the immunoSEQ multiplex PCR assay. TCRdb obtained this table from immuneACCESS and retained in-frame rearrangements with V and J assigned. These tables miss some clones; where compared with another copy, unresolved V genes account for less than half of the shortfall, and the remainder is unexplained. For this sample there are 78,000 or so clones; approximately 82% appear just once. The ten biggest clones cover approximately 10% of the sample. Input material: peripheral blood. The origin of the receptors is a human donor in a cohort sampled during active COVID-19.

The V gene is TRBV5-1, the J gene TRBJ2-6, with D tentatively TRBD2 (5 bases). V was trimmed by 0 bases and J by 3 bases, leaving 7 bases between them. The CDR3 has 15 amino acids. CDR1 SGHRS and CDR2 YFSETQ come from the germline V gene. The CDR3 loop is CASSLEGVGANVLTF. The CDR3, as DNA: TGCGCCAGCAGCTTGGAGGGAGTTGGGGCCAACGTCCTGACTTTC.

This chain connects TRBV11-1 to TRBJ2-2, with a possible D match to TRBD2 (6 bases). The V end was cut by 5 bases, the J end by 4 bases, with 11 bases between. The CDR3 loop spans 14 amino acids. From germline, CDR1 is SGHAT and CDR2 FQDESV (reference sequence). The CDR3 coding sequence is TGTGCCAGCAGCCCAGCGGGTTCCACCGGGGAGCTGTTTTTT. This gives the protein CASSPAGSTGELFF.

The chain recombines TRBV24-1 with TRBJ1-2, with D tentatively TRBD1 (6 bases). CDR3 length: 14 amino acids. Trimming cost V 4 bases and J 4 bases, with 12 bases left between them. Germline assignment: CDR1 KGHDR and CDR2 SFDVKD. This CDR3 reads CATSDSGTSYGYTF. The DNA for the CDR3 is TGTGCCACCAGTGACTCCGGGACAAGCTATGGCTACACCTTC.

The chain has TRBV5-6 and TRBJ2-1; 7 nucleotides match TRBD2. The CDR3 consists of 15 residues. Germline V CDR1 and CDR2: SGHDT, YYEEEE. The ends lost 0 bases at V and 6 bases at J; junction bases unmatched: 6. CDR3 loop: CASSLVSGNGNEQFF. The CDR3 DNA is TGTGCCAGCAGCTTGGTCAGCGGGAACGGCAATGAGCAGTTCTTC.

The chain recombines TRBV28 with TRBJ2-7, with 8 bases lining up with TRBD2. CDR1 is MDHEN and CDR2 is SYDVKM in the germline V gene. The V and J ends lost 6 bases and 4 bases, in that order; junction bases with no gene match: 5. This CDR3 is built from 13 residues. CDR3 region: CASSPGGLYEQYF. DNA of the CDR3: TGTGCCAGCAGCCCGGGGGGGCTGTACGAGCAGTACTTC.

The V call is TRBV13, the J call TRBJ1-1; D is undetermined. V dropped 5 bases and J dropped 1 base, with 20 bases sitting between them. The CDR3 covers 17 residues. Germline V lookup: CDR1 PRHDT, CDR2 FYEKMQ (reference sequence). The CDR3 spells CASSRRIFSKKNTEAFF. Here the CDR3 DNA reads TGTGCCAGCAGCCGGCGGATTTTTTCAAAGAAGAACACTGAAGCTTTCTTT.

The chain links TRBV19 to TRBJ2-1, with 11 bases identical to TRBD2. CDR3 length: 17 amino acids. The germline CDR1 and CDR2 sequences are LNHDA and SQIVND (reference sequence). V lost 0 bases to trimming and J lost 4 bases; unmatched junction nucleotides: 5. The DNA of the CDR3 is TGTGCCAGTAGTATAGACTACGGGACTAGCGGATACAATGAGCAGTTCTTC. This encodes CASSIDYGTSGYNEQFF.

This clone was picked up one time. The chain carries TRBV7-2 and TRBJ2-3, with 8 bases matching TRBD1. From germline, CDR1 is SGHTA and CDR2 FQGNSA. V lost 5 bases to trimming and J lost 0 bases; unmatched junction nucleotides: 1. The CDR3 runs 14 residues. The CDR3 nucleotides are TGTGCCAGCAGCCGGGACAGGAGCACAGATACGCAGTATTTT. This codes for CASSRDRSTDTQYF.

The chain links TRBV6-6 to TRBJ2-5; D possibly corresponds to TRBD2 (6 bases). There are 11 residues in the CDR3. Deletions cut 8 bases from V and 5 bases from J, with 9 bases between. Germline V gene data show CDR1 as MNHNY and CDR2 as SVGAGI (reference sequence). This CDR3 is CASGGRETQYF. The CDR3, as DNA: TGTGCCAGCGGGGGGAGGGAGACCCAGTACTTC.

This chain joins TRBV6-5 and TRBJ1-1, with 7 bases lining up with TRBD1. V lost 6 bases to trimming and J lost 4 bases; unmatched junction nucleotides: 8. The germline V gene has CDR1 MNHEY and CDR2 SVGAGI. This CDR3 region has 14 residues. The CDR3, as DNA: TGTGCCAGCAGGCCGAACAGGGGAGCCACTGAAGCTTTCTTT. It encodes CASRPNRGATEAFF.

This sequence joins TRBV7-9 and TRBJ1-2, with D hard to call. Trimming shortened V by 5 bases and J by 5 bases, and 12 bases separated the two germline ends. The CDR3 is 13 residues long. Germline V gene data show CDR1 as SEHNR and CDR2 as FQNEAQ (reference sequence). The CDR3, as DNA: TGTGCCAGCAGCCCCGACGGAGAGTATGGCTACACCTTC. Translation: CASSPDGEYGYTF.

The V and J genes are TRBV6-5 and TRBJ2-7; D gene ambiguous. Deletions cut 4 bases from V and 5 bases from J, with 9 bases between. The CDR3 spans 12 residues. Per the germline V gene, CDR1 is MNHEY and CDR2 is SVGAGI. In DNA, the CDR3 is TGTGCCAGCAGTTTGCTCGAGGACGAGCAGTACTTC. This codes for CASSLLEDEQYF.

The table lists this clone with a few counts. The CDR3, as DNA: TGTGCCAGCAGGCGGGGACAGGGTAACACCGGGGAGCTGTTTTTT. Translated, it gives CASRRGQGNTGELFF. The rearrangement uses TRBV5-4 and TRBJ2-2; 9 nucleotides agree with TRBD1. The length of the CDR3 is 15 residues. The V gene's germline CDR1 is SGHNT and CDR2 YYREEE (reference sequence). V was clipped by 5 bases and J by 2 bases; unmatched bases: 4.

This clone was detected only once. The genes are TRBV2 and TRBJ1-6; unclear D gene. The length of the CDR3 is 16 residues. Germline V gene data show CDR1 as SNHLY and CDR2 as FYNNEI. The V end was cut by 7 bases, the J end by 5 bases, with 18 bases between. The CDR3 region is CASTPEEGIDNSPLHF. The CDR3 DNA follows: TGTGCCAGCACCCCGGAGGAAGGAATAGATAATTCACCCCTCCACTTT. The variable domain in full, completed from reference TRBV2 and TRBJ1-6, reads EPEVTQTPSHQVTQMGQEVILRCVPISNHLYFYWYRQILGQKVEFLVSFYNNEISEKSEIFDDQFSVERPDGSNFTLKIRSTKLEDSAMYFCASTPEEGIDNSPLHFGNGTRLTVT.

The rearrangement uses TRBV28 and TRBJ1-2, with a possible D match to TRBD1 (6 bases). Germline loops: CDR1 MDHEN, CDR2 SYDVKM. The CDR3 contains 15 residues. Trimming removed 2 bases from V and 0 bases from J, with 10 bases in between. Here the CDR3 DNA reads TGTGCCAGCAGTTTACGCGCAGGGGCTAACTATGGCTACACCTTC. Its protein is CASSLRAGANYGYTF.

This chain links TRBV6-6 with TRBJ2-7; D is perhaps TRBD2 (7 bases). CDR1 and CDR2 (germline): MNHNY, SVGAGI (reference sequence). Between the trimmed V and J ends, which lost 6 bases and 6 bases, there was a span of 12 bases. This CDR3 has 12 residues. CDR3 amino acids: CASSRGAGEQYF. CDR3 bases: TGTGCCAGCAGCCGGGGGGCCGGCGAGCAGTACTTC.

The chain carries TRBV5-4 and TRBJ2-1; weak D call: TRBD2 (6 bases). The CDR3 length is 15 residues. From germline, CDR1 is SGHNT and CDR2 YYREEE (reference sequence). V was pared by 0 bases and J by 3 bases, with 10 bases between. CDR3 region: CASSLELADYNEQFF. For the CDR3, the DNA is TGTGCCAGCAGCTTGGAACTAGCCGACTACAATGAGCAGTTCTTC.

V usage is TRBV7-6 and J usage is TRBJ2-2; a weak D match, TRBD1 (6 bases). Germline V gives CDR1 SGHVS, CDR2 FNYEAQ. The ends were cut back, 5 bases at V and 5 bases at J, with 21 bases in the middle. This CDR3 is built from 17 residues. The CDR3: CASSLNGGVRRTGELFF. The CDR3 bases are TGTGCCAGCAGCCTGAATGGGGGCGTAAGAAGAACCGGGGAGCTGTTTTTT.

The genes are TRBV7-2 and TRBJ2-6; 7 bases are a match to TRBD1. With V trimmed by 3 bases and J by 2 bases, 1 base remained unmatched. Germline lookup yields CDR1 SGHTA and CDR2 FQGNSA. This CDR3 comprises 15 residues. The CDR3 sequence: CASSLTGTGANVLTF. The CDR3 DNA is TGTGCCAGCAGCTTGACAGGGACTGGGGCCAACGTCCTGACTTTC.

In its sample, this clone was seen a few times. The V gene is TRBV2, the J gene TRBJ1-5; D gene unclear. This CDR3 contains 14 residues. From germline, CDR1 is SNHLY and CDR2 FYNNEI. Trimming cost V 3 bases and J 1 base, with 7 bases left between them. The CDR3 reads CASSESQSNQPQHF. DNA for the CDR3: TGTGCCAGCAGTGAGTCGCAGAGCAATCAGCCCCAGCATTTT.

The genes are TRBV28 and TRBJ1-5, with D possibly matching TRBD1 (6 bases). Germline CDR1 reads MDHEN; CDR2 reads SYDVKM. The CDR3 consists of 17 residues. With 8 bases removed from V and 6 bases from J, the gap between germline ends came to 26 bases. This chain's CDR3 is CASAHRGGAGAPQPQHF. In nucleotides, the CDR3 is TGTGCCAGCGCGCATCGGGGCGGTGCGGGGGCTCCTCAGCCCCAGCATTTT.